Each of the 21 T cell receptor beta chains below was sequenced from the same sample in a study of cytomegalovirus exposure and HLA in healthy donors. PCR employed 60 Vbeta and 13 Jbeta primers. The table came from immunoSEQ multiplex PCR; TCRdb's copy has only in-frame clones and leaves some out. The data show approximately 190,000 clones, around four fifths seen once. Specimen: PBMCs. The receptors were gathered from a woman in her forties or fifties in good health and CMV-seropositive.

The chain uses TRBV28 and TRBJ1-2, with a tentative D call TRBD1 (5 bases). Germline V gene data show CDR1 as MDHEN and CDR2 as SYDVKM. The CDR3 contains 14 residues. V was pared by 5 bases and J by 2 bases, with 12 bases between. This CDR3 is CASSPIRGNYGYTF. The CDR3 bases are TGTGCCAGCAGTCCTATACGGGGGAACTATGGCTACACCTTC.

The chain is built from TRBV5-4 and TRBJ2-7, with a tentative D call TRBD2 (6 bases). V was shortened by 0 bases and J by 0 bases, with 19 bases between the two germline ends. CDR1 and CDR2 (germline): SGHNT, YYREEE (reference sequence). CDR3 size: 18 residues. The chain's CDR3 is CASSLVATRAGSSYEQYF. CDR3 coding DNA: TGTGCCAGCAGCTTGGTGGCTACCCGGGCGGGGAGCTCCTACGAGCAGTACTTC.

Points on this clone: A read error may account for a junction end that differs from germline. This chain connects TRBV7-2 to TRBJ2-7, with D possibly matching TRBD1 (5 bases). CDR3 length: 15 amino acids. CDR1 SGHTA and CDR2 FQGNSA come from the germline V gene. The CDR3 DNA follows: TGTGCCAGCAGCTTAGTGGCAGGGCCTTCCTACGGGCAGTACTTC. Amino acid sequence: CASSLVAGPSYGQYF.

The chain combines TRBV27 with TRBJ2-1; D is possibly TRBD1 (5 bases). The V end lost 1 base, the J end lost 2 bases, and 9 bases lay between the germline ends. The germline V gene encodes CDR1 MNHEY and CDR2 SMNVEV (reference sequence). This CDR3 is built from 15 residues. Here the CDR3 reads CASSLFQGTYNEQFF. The CDR3 DNA is TGTGCCAGCAGTTTATTTCAGGGTACCTACAATGAGCAGTTCTTC.

The chain has TRBV9 and TRBJ2-4, with 8 positions matching TRBD1. CDR1 is SGDLS, CDR2 YYNGEE, per germline. V lost 4 bases, J lost 6 bases, and 6 bases stayed unmatched. This CDR3 contains 14 residues. The chain's CDR3 is CASSPGTGSNIQYF. DNA for the CDR3: TGTGCCAGCAGCCCCGGGACAGGATCAAACATTCAGTACTTC.

V is TRBV7-9 and J is TRBJ2-2, with D maybe TRBD2 (5 bases). Looked up from germline, CDR1 is SEHNR and CDR2 is FQNEAQ (reference sequence). V lost 5 bases and J lost 4, with 20 bases in between. This CDR3 comprises 17 residues. In nucleotides, the CDR3 is TGTGCCAGCAGCAAAGGTGGAGGTTCTGAGGCCACCGGGGAGCTGTTTTTT. It codes for CASSKGGGSEATGELFF.

This clone turned up a few times. This rearrangement joins TRBV18 to TRBJ1-5, with D tentatively TRBD1 (6 bases). Trimming stripped 3 bases from V and 7 bases from J, with 13 bases between. The length of the CDR3 is 14 residues. Germline loops: CDR1 KGHSH, CDR2 LQKENI. This CDR3 reads CASSPYREEQPQHF. The CDR3 DNA reads as TGTGCCAGCTCACCGTACAGGGAAGAACAGCCCCAGCATTTT.

The J gene is TRBJ2-1, the V gene TRBV5-6; the D gene is possibly TRBD2 (5 bases). Germline V lookup: CDR1 SGHDT, CDR2 YYEEEE. The CDR3 is 16 residues long. The V end was cut by 2 bases, the J end by 7 bases, with 19 bases between. The CDR3 reads CASSFRSSSKWNEQFF. The CDR3 DNA is TGTGCCAGCAGCTTTCGTTCTAGCAGTAAATGGAATGAGCAGTTCTTC.

The chain employs TRBV5-6 and TRBJ1-2; the match to TRBD1 covers 12 bases. Germline loops: CDR1 SGHDT, CDR2 YYEEEE. The CDR3 contains 17 residues. After removal of 0 bases from V and 4 bases from J, the junction contained 7 bases not matched to a gene. DNA of the CDR3: TGTGCCAGCAGCTTGGGACCCGGGACAGGGGGCGCCTATGGCTACACCTTC. Translated: CASSLGPGTGGAYGYTF.

The gene calls are TRBV11-2 and TRBJ2-3; D is possibly TRBD2 (6 bases). CDR3 size: 15 residues. V lost 6 bases and J lost 0, with 13 bases in between. CDR1 and CDR2 (germline): SGHAT, FQNNGV. The CDR3 sequence: CASSLRGSSTDTQYF. In DNA form, the CDR3 reads TGTGCCAGCAGTTTACGGGGGTCGAGCACAGATACGCAGTATTTT. Combining the CDR3 with reference TRBV11-2 and TRBJ2-3 gives the whole variable domain EAGVAQSPRYKIIEKRQSVAFWCNPISGHATLYWYQQILGQGPKLLIQFQNNGVVDDSQLPKDRFSAERLKGVDSTLKIQPAKLEDSAVYLCASSLRGSSTDTQYFGPGTRLTVL.

The chain combines TRBV19 with TRBJ2-1, with a tentative D call TRBD2 (7 bases). The CDR3 contains 15 residues. Per germline, CDR1 LNHDA and CDR2 SQIVND (reference sequence). With 6 bases removed from V and 2 bases from J, the gap between germline ends came to 14 bases. The CDR3 loop is CASRSGTQTYNEQFF. The CDR3 DNA reads as TGTGCCAGTAGAAGCGGGACACAGACCTACAATGAGCAGTTCTTC.

Only a few counts were recorded for this clone. CDR3 region: CASSAGTGVPGANVLTF. The CDR3 bases are TGTGCCAGCAGTGCGGGGACAGGGGTCCCTGGGGCCAACGTCCTGACTTTC. The chain uses TRBV28 and TRBJ2-6; 10 nucleotides line up with TRBD1. The CDR3 covers 17 residues. With 5 bases clipped from V and 2 bases from J, the junction kept 6 bases outside the gene matches. Germline lookup yields CDR1 MDHEN and CDR2 SYDVKM.

Worth noting for this clone: One end of the junction is discordant with germline, which a read error may explain. The V gene is TRBV7-9, the J gene TRBJ1-3; a possible D gene is TRBD1 (6 bases). CDR3 length equals 16 residues. Germline V gives CDR1 SEHNR, CDR2 FQNEAQ (reference sequence). The CDR3 is CSSSSSGDPTGNTIYF. In DNA form, the CDR3 reads TGTTCCAGCAGCTCCTCAGGGGATCCCACTGGAAACACCATATATTTT.

J is TRBJ1-2 and V is TRBV28; D remains unclear. This CDR3 is built from 12 residues. V gave up 3 bases and J gave up 6 bases, with 8 bases separating them. Germline CDR1 MDHEN, CDR2 SYDVKM. Here the CDR3 reads CASSFRPHGYTF. The CDR3 nucleotides are TGTGCCAGCAGTTTTCGTCCTCATGGCTACACCTTC.

The V and J genes are TRBV7-9 and TRBJ2-7; 8 nucleotides match TRBD2. V shed 5 bases and J 2 bases; nucleotides not matched to a gene: 8. This CDR3 has 15 residues. CDR1 is SEHNR, CDR2 FQNEAQ, per germline (reference sequence). CDR3 nucleotide sequence: TGTGCCAGCAGCCCCCATAGCGGGGACGCCTACGAGCAGTACTTC. Protein: CASSPHSGDAYEQYF.

The chain carries TRBV10-3 and TRBJ2-6; D remains ambiguous. Germline lookup yields CDR1 ENHRY and CDR2 SYGVKD. The CDR3 consists of 14 residues. V lost 2 bases and J lost 1, with 3 bases in between. In DNA, the CDR3 is TGTGCCATCAGTGAGCCGTCTGGGGCCAACGTCCTGACTTTC. It is translated as CAISEPSGANVLTF.

The V gene is TRBV5-1, the J gene TRBJ2-5; 7 positions agree with TRBD2. The CDR3 has 17 amino acids. The J segment lost 1 base and the V segment lost 2 bases, leaving 11 bases of the junction unmatched. Germline lookup yields CDR1 SGHRS and CDR2 YFSETQ. The DNA of the CDR3 is TGCGCCAGCAGCTTAGCGTCTAGCGGCTTTCTCCAAGAGACCCAGTACTTC. Translated, it gives CASSLASSGFLQETQYF.

This chain uses TRBV13 with TRBJ2-2, with 11 bases lining up with TRBD2. Germline values: CDR1 PRHDT, CDR2 FYEKMQ (reference sequence). This CDR3 comprises 14 residues. After removal of 5 bases from V and 5 bases from J, the junction contained 1 base not matched to a gene. The CDR3 is CASSLAGGTGELFF. The CDR3 region has the DNA TGTGCCAGCAGCCTAGCGGGAGGAACCGGGGAGCTGTTTTTT.

The chain combines TRBV5-1 with TRBJ2-3; 8 nucleotides match TRBD1. The CDR3 sequence is 18 residues long. The germline gives CDR1 SGHRS, CDR2 YFSETQ. V was pared by 4 bases and J by 5 bases, with 18 bases of the junction left unmatched. The CDR3 here is CASSKLDSTGVKGDTQYF. Written as DNA, the CDR3 is TGCGCCAGCAGCAAACTAGACTCGACAGGGGTAAAGGGAGATACGCAGTATTTT.

The chain has TRBV10-3 and TRBJ2-7; D possibly corresponds to TRBD2 (6 bases). V lost 3 bases to trimming and J lost 9 bases, with 18 bases between them. From germline, CDR1 is ENHRY and CDR2 SYGVKD. The CDR3 is 14 residues long. The CDR3 spells CAISESPRETVQYF. The CDR3 nucleotides read TGTGCCATCAGTGAAAGCCCCCGGGAGACGGTGCAGTACTTC.

In this sample, this clone turned up a few times. The chain has TRBV7-8 and TRBJ2-7, with 11 bases lining up with TRBD1. Trimming cost V 3 bases and J 5 bases; bases outside gene matches: 6. This CDR3 is built from 15 residues. Germline CDR1 and CDR2: SGHVS and FQNEAQ. The CDR3 region is CASSFFGQGANEQYF. For the CDR3, the DNA is TGTGCCAGCAGCTTTTTTGGACAGGGGGCCAACGAGCAGTACTTC.